This T cell receptor beta chain was identified during a study of cytomegalovirus exposure and HLA in healthy donors. This clone has more than one count but fewer than ten. V lost 5 bases and J lost 2; bases outside the gene matches: 7. CDR1 and CDR2 from the germline V gene are SGHTA and FQGTGA. The CDR3 is made up of 15 amino acids. It was with 60 Vbeta and 13 Jbeta primers that the PCR ran. Sequenced by immunoSEQ multiplex PCR; TCRdb stores in-frame clones only, minus some. The repertoire holds about 150,000 clones, about 74% seen once, with approximately 3% in the top ten. The V and J genes are TRBV7-3 and TRBJ2-3; 7 bases agree with TRBD2. What was sequenced was PBMCs. The sequence was obtained from a male donor in good health and CMV-seronegative. CDR3 loop: CASSSPRGNTDTQYF. The CDR3 region has the DNA TGTGCCAGCAGCAGCCCGCGGGGGAACACAGATACGCAGTATTTT.